This TCR beta chain was profiled in a study of T-cell reconstitution after alpha-beta-depleted transplantation in children. Study-wide points: After transplant, at about two months, alpha-beta T cells were reportedly derived from several hundred expanded graft clones. The high TCRbeta diversity at day 60 in some patients came from surviving recipient T cells and thymic progenitors. At the one-year point after transplant, T-cell counts and TCRbeta diversity were found to come mostly from T cells that had been newly produced.

CDR3 length: 13 amino acids. The germline gives CDR1 SQVTM, CDR2 ANQGSEA. The germline V and J ends were trimmed by 2 bases and 6 bases, with 11 bases remaining between them. This clonotype showed up many times. What it binds is not known. Preparation of the TCRbeta library used unique molecular identifiers. TCRdb processed the PCR reads anew with MiXCR; each CDR3 protein has one entry. This table has about 70,000 distinct CDR3 sequences, approximately 10% appearing once. This TCR came from a boy aged 10-17 years with acute myeloid leukemia, due to receive a stem cell transplant. The source material was PBMCs, sampled before TCRalphabeta/CD19-depleted stem cell transplant. This chain connects TRBV29-1 to TRBJ1-5; perhaps TRBD1 as D (5 bases). CDR3 sequence reads: CSVETAQGQPQHF. DNA of the CDR3: TGCAGCGTTGAAACAGCCCAGGGTCAGCCCCAGCATTTT.